This TCR beta chain emerged from a study of CD8+ T cells in alopecia areata (dated by TCRdb to the late 2010s). Study-level background: The treated patients took part in an open-label pilot trial in which moderate-to-severe alopecia areata was treated with oral tofacitinib at 5 to 10 mg twice daily. Tofacitinib was administered for 6 to 18 months, and 6 months of follow-up off drug were then conducted to assess delayed response and recurrence. Disease severity in treated patients was measured with the SALT score, which quantifies the percentage of affected scalp surface area. To study T cell clonal expansion in alopecia areata, the researchers applied high-throughput TCRbeta sequencing to both the C3H/HeJ mouse model and human patients. Scalp tissue and sorted CD4+ and CD8+ peripheral blood T cells from patchy and totalis/universalis alopecia areata patients and from healthy controls were covered by human TCRbeta sequencing. Patients on tofacitinib were biopsied at baseline and after 4 and 24 weeks of treatment, and several of the patients also had a later scalp biopsy. Scalp clonality was compared across normal scalp (n=4), patchy alopecia areata scalp (n=8), and alopecia totalis/universalis scalp (n=8). The RNA source kit depended on sample type: the PAXgene miRNA kit for fixed scalp, the miRNeasy kit for PBMCs, and the RNeasy kit for mouse skin. immunoSEQ multiplex PCR using 35 Vbeta forward primers and 13 Jbeta reverse primers was used to amplify TCRbeta CDR3 regions. The research as a whole found: Unlike mouse skin, where gammadelta T cells dominate, normal human skin contains resident alphabeta T cells that get sequenced too, which complicates analysis of the scalp TCR repertoire. Lesional scalp, especially in alopecia totalis/universalis, showed higher clonality and more expanded CD8+ clones than normal scalp, suggesting antigenic drive. TCR sequences shared between patients were less clear than in mice, possibly partly because of HLA diversity in the patient population. During tofacitinib treatment, many expanded lesional clones remained in scalp and blood, and this persistence may partly explain relapse after treatment is stopped. Scalp clonality and the number of expanded CD8+ clones among the top 100 scalp clones were significantly decreased by tofacitinib. Because the treated cohort was small and had just a single nonresponder, larger studies are needed to establish links between baseline CD8+ expansion and response.

Taken with the paper, the label for time point translates to: less than 30 weeks on oral tofacitinib. In light of the paper, this sample's treatment or condition label describes: oral pan-JAK inhibitor, 5-10 mg twice daily. Lesional scalp punch biopsies and peripheral blood were collected from alopecia areata patients. PBMCs were isolated by density centrifugation and stained for CD3, CD4 and CD8, and CD4+ and CD8+ T cells were sorted on a FACSAria. Receptor amplification or capture employed the immunoSEQ multiplex PCR assay. To provide template for TCR sequencing, every sample had RNA extracted and reverse transcribed into cDNA. SuperScript III was used for first-strand cDNA synthesis, primed with a 2:1 mix of oligo-dT and random hexamers. Amplification bias was assessed with a synthetic immune receptor repertoire, and residual bias was removed computationally. In the source study's methods: Raw reads were preprocessed for error removal, and CDR3 was defined according to IMGT conventions as running from the conserved cysteine to phenylalanine. To get clonality, Shannon entropy was normalized by log2 of the number of productive unique TCRs and the result was subtracted from 1. CD4 or CD8 identity of scalp clones was inferred by cross-referencing scalp TCRbeta sequences with sorted blood CD4 and CD8 repertoires. This immuneACCESS table, as held by TCRdb, lists in-frame sequences with V and J called but not all clones. Of the missing ones, under half trace to an unresolved V gene in checked studies; the others have no known cause. V, J and clone size were drawn from that table, and D and trimming were deduced from the DNA. Here the sample has 170,000 or so clones; 53% occur a single time. 10% to 11% of the sample rests with the top ten.

For this clone: This receptor's antigen is unknown. Base qualities were left out, and no much larger clone turns up one base away.

Relative to germline, V is missing 2 bases and J is missing 5 bases, with 2 bases of the junction outside any gene match. The germline V gene (reference sequence) gives CDR1 as SEHNR and CDR2 as FQNEAQ. The CDR3 has 14 amino acids, counting the end cysteine and phenylalanine. Kept here is only the CDR3 DNA, which spans 42 bases and is read in frame from base 1. The rearrangement combines TRBV7-9 with TRBJ2-7, and 11 junction bases match TRBD2. Sequencing used CD8+ T cells sorted from blood, obtained at week 24, from a patient treated with tofacitinib. The clonotype was recovered from a human donor with alopecia areata. The nucleotide sequence reads TGTGCCAGCAGCTTAACTAGCGGGGGCCACGAGCAGTACTTC. It is translated as CASSLTSGGHEQYF.